The T cell receptor beta chain described here comes from a study of T cells in Graves' hyperthyroidism and ophthalmopathy. This clonotype was seen ten or more times. Antigen specificity is unknown. Ophthalmopathy patients all had a Clinical Activity Score of at least 3, a NOSPECS grade of at least 4 and disease under 3 months old. This CDR3 has 14 residues. Looked up from germline, CDR1 is KGHSH and CDR2 is LQKENI. V was shortened by 6 bases and J by 2 bases, with 12 bases between the two germline ends. Study results and caveats: Blood held most thyroid clonotypes expanded above 0.001 frequency. With a median lead of roughly 6.2 months before onset, the model predicted ophthalmopathy.

From RNA transcripts, TCR beta CDR3 regions were amplified. First-round RT-PCR with HTBI primers amplified the TCR CDR3 region. TCRdb re-called the multiplex PCR reads with MiXCR, one entry per CDR3 protein. The sample lists 410,000 or so distinct CDR3 sequences; roughly 14% were seen once. Sequencing was performed on blood. The J gene is TRBJ2-3, the V gene TRBV18; tentatively, D is TRBD2 (6 bases). The sequence derives from a man aged 18 to 30 with Graves' ophthalmopathy. The CDR3 loop is CASSSGLVTDTQYF. The CDR3 region has the DNA TGTGCCAGCTCGTCGGGACTTGTCACAGATACGCAGTATTTT.